This is a list of T cell receptor beta chains from one sample in a study of T-cell memory formation after mild COVID-19. One entry per CDR3 protein results from TCRdb running MiXCR on the 5' RACE reads. The sample contains roughly 350,000 distinct CDR3 sequences, 25% to 30% of which appear only once. Sequencing was done on a sample of PBMCs or a T cell subset sorted from them (not recorded which). The receptors were sampled from an adult woman who had mild COVID-19 (a few samples of this study predate the infection). Cell type and time point are not known. Both conserved end residues are trimmed from each CDR3. A D gene is named only where the DNA matches it firmly.

v_gene: TRBV7-8
d_gene: .
CDR3aa: ASSQTAQGHEQF

v_gene: TRBV7-2
d_gene: TRBD2
CDR3aa: ASSFAAGGQGDQY

v_gene: TRBV28
d_gene: TRBD2
CDR3aa: ASSLRSIAGGPSYEQY

v_gene: TRBV10-3
d_gene: .
CDR3aa: AISAITGFYEQY

v_gene: TRBV20-1
d_gene: .
CDR3aa: SASDTANTEAF

v_gene: TRBV12-3/TRBV12-4
d_gene: TRBD1
CDR3aa: ASSSPGDRGRETQY

v_gene: TRBV6-6
d_gene: TRBD2
CDR3aa: ASSYSVSGGMNTGELF

v_gene: TRBV21-1
d_gene: .
CDR3aa: ASTTWGAF

v_gene: TRBV4-1
d_gene: TRBD2
CDR3aa: ASSQDWGLAFNEQF

v_gene: TRBV7-7
d_gene: .
CDR3aa: ASSLGAGKFADTQY

v_gene: TRBV6-5
d_gene: .
CDR3aa: ASSAMGSYEQY

v_gene: TRBV4-2
d_gene: .
CDR3aa: ASSQRRAHEQY

v_gene: TRBV6-6
d_gene: TRBD2
CDR3aa: ASSRPISGRAGNEQF

v_gene: TRBV5-1
d_gene: .
CDR3aa: ASRGVGFYNEQF

v_gene: TRBV11-3
d_gene: .
CDR3aa: ASSHSRGDTGELF

v_gene: TRBV4-3
d_gene: TRBD2
CDR3aa: ASSQTIRTSGGMGF

v_gene: TRBV5-5
d_gene: TRBD2
CDR3aa: ASSPRTSGTTGELF

v_gene: TRBV7-6
d_gene: .
CDR3aa: ASSLTREGEAF

v_gene: TRBV7-9
d_gene: TRBD1
CDR3aa: ASSPDPGRTGYSYEQY

v_gene: TRBV14
d_gene: .
CDR3aa: ASSRFKNEAF

v_gene: TRBV7-3
d_gene: TRBD1
CDR3aa: ASSWDRGQVYNEQF

v_gene: TRBV14
d_gene: .
CDR3aa: ASSQDGPSYNSPLH

v_gene: TRBV12-3/TRBV12-4
d_gene: .
CDR3aa: ASTRGGGRHEKLF

v_gene: TRBV7-9
d_gene: .
CDR3aa: ASSSGLEGQF

v_gene: TRBV6-1
d_gene: TRBD2
CDR3aa: ASSEDPAGSYEQY

v_gene: TRBV7-9
d_gene: .
CDR3aa: ASSLQAVSYEQY